The rows below give T cell receptor beta chains drawn from one sample of a study of T-cell memory formation after mild COVID-19. TCRdb ran MiXCR on the 5' RACE reads and lists one entry per CDR3 protein. Of around 430,000 distinct CDR3 sequences in the sample, roughly 15% were seen once. Sequenced: PBMCs or a T cell subset sorted from them (not recorded which). All receptors derive from a man between 18 and 35 years old who had mild COVID-19 (a few samples of this study predate the infection). Cell type and time point are not known. The CDR3 runs from the conserved cysteine through the conserved F or W. A D gene is named only where the DNA matches it firmly.

d_call: TRBD1
v_call: TRBV5-5
cdr3_aa: CASSSYPPGTGDTGELFF

d_call: TRBD2
v_call: TRBV4-1
cdr3_aa: CASSPRTSGEDIQYF

d_call: TRBD1
v_call: TRBV6-2/TRBV6-3
cdr3_aa: CASSYSTGKAPHGYTF

d_call: NA
v_call: TRBV6-1
cdr3_aa: CASSGEQGGDYEQYF

d_call: NA
v_call: TRBV29-1
cdr3_aa: CSGMGDSSYNEQFF

d_call: NA
v_call: TRBV4-2
cdr3_aa: CASSRRFQETQYF

d_call: TRBD1
v_call: TRBV7-3
cdr3_aa: CASSPQTGSSGANVLTF

d_call: TRBD1
v_call: TRBV27
cdr3_aa: CASRRTGGQRNSPLHF

d_call: NA
v_call: TRBV18
cdr3_aa: CASSPPSSAETQYF

d_call: NA
v_call: TRBV2
cdr3_aa: CASTIQGPQPQHF

d_call: NA
v_call: TRBV18
cdr3_aa: CASSPFSESTDTQYF

d_call: NA
v_call: TRBV27
cdr3_aa: CASSPGVNIQYF

d_call: TRBD1
v_call: TRBV7-6
cdr3_aa: CASSPGDSSSWPQHF

d_call: NA
v_call: TRBV7-2
cdr3_aa: CASSLVTGRSQETQYF

d_call: NA
v_call: TRBV21-1
cdr3_aa: CASRRGSPLHF

d_call: NA
v_call: TRBV2
cdr3_aa: CASSVTGEQYF

d_call: NA
v_call: TRBV29-1
cdr3_aa: CSVDTGSPEAFF

d_call: TRBD2
v_call: TRBV7-6
cdr3_aa: CASSLSGGAGDTQYF

d_call: NA
v_call: TRBV11-2
cdr3_aa: CASSLRGTADYEQYF

d_call: TRBD1
v_call: TRBV6-5
cdr3_aa: CASSSTTGGGEKLFF

d_call: NA
v_call: TRBV4-1
cdr3_aa: CASSQARLREQYF

d_call: NA
v_call: TRBV9
cdr3_aa: CASSRAPSTDTQYF

d_call: NA
v_call: TRBV5-1
cdr3_aa: CASSVAGTRQETQYF

d_call: NA
v_call: TRBV20-1
cdr3_aa: CSARDNGGDTEAFF

d_call: NA
v_call: TRBV27
cdr3_aa: CASSLLGGGQDSPLHF

d_call: NA
v_call: TRBV5-5
cdr3_aa: CASSLGGYGEKLFF

d_call: TRBD1
v_call: TRBV6-2/TRBV6-3
cdr3_aa: CASSYPRGDRGTDTQYF

d_call: NA
v_call: TRBV12-3/TRBV12-4
cdr3_aa: CASRSGEKLFF

d_call: TRBD2
v_call: TRBV4-3
cdr3_aa: CASSQVAGAYEQYF

d_call: NA
v_call: TRBV6-2/TRBV6-3
cdr3_aa: CASSYWSNQPQHF

d_call: NA
v_call: TRBV7-9
cdr3_aa: CASTEDSGRTEAFF

d_call: TRBD1
v_call: TRBV9
cdr3_aa: CASSVTGGSEKLFF

d_call: NA
v_call: TRBV5-1
cdr3_aa: CASNPGQNYGYTF

d_call: NA
v_call: TRBV2
cdr3_aa: CASRLQGWGTEAFF

d_call: NA
v_call: TRBV12-3/TRBV12-4
cdr3_aa: CASSPQVNSPLHF

d_call: NA
v_call: TRBV11-2
cdr3_aa: CASSAAGDGGIYGYTF

d_call: TRBD1
v_call: TRBV28
cdr3_aa: CASTGQGDGYTF

d_call: TRBD1
v_call: TRBV29-1
cdr3_aa: CSVGVPGQGSDGYTF

d_call: NA
v_call: TRBV4-1
cdr3_aa: CASSQDYRGSQPQHF

d_call: NA
v_call: TRBV20-1
cdr3_aa: CSAGEYAYTF

d_call: TRBD1
v_call: TRBV12-3/TRBV12-4
cdr3_aa: CASGGITGAPNTEAFF

d_call: NA
v_call: TRBV27
cdr3_aa: CASSYQGLHQPQHF

d_call: NA
v_call: TRBV6-5
cdr3_aa: CASRMNTEAFF

d_call: TRBD2
v_call: TRBV20-1
cdr3_aa: CSATPGLAGPSWETQYF

d_call: NA
v_call: TRBV5-1
cdr3_aa: CASSLVEDLNSPLHF

d_call: NA
v_call: TRBV27
cdr3_aa: CASSRSGSGNTIYF

d_call: TRBD2
v_call: TRBV29-1
cdr3_aa: CSVEASGGLTDTQYF

d_call: TRBD1
v_call: TRBV9
cdr3_aa: CASSRIGQGIYGYTF

d_call: NA
v_call: TRBV7-8
cdr3_aa: CASSLQTGNTGELFF

d_call: NA
v_call: TRBV5-1
cdr3_aa: CASSSRDRTYEQYF

d_call: NA
v_call: TRBV11-2
cdr3_aa: CASSLSVVDTQYF

d_call: NA
v_call: TRBV6-2/TRBV6-3
cdr3_aa: CASSYFNGINQPQHF

d_call: TRBD2
v_call: TRBV27
cdr3_aa: CASSLKPLAGDTQYF

d_call: NA
v_call: TRBV6-1
cdr3_aa: CASSEVGRADTEAFF

d_call: NA
v_call: TRBV6-2/TRBV6-3
cdr3_aa: CASSRLEDTQYF

d_call: NA
v_call: TRBV5-1
cdr3_aa: CASSPGRGGTEAFF

d_call: TRBD1
v_call: TRBV18
cdr3_aa: CASSEQGAGNQPQHF